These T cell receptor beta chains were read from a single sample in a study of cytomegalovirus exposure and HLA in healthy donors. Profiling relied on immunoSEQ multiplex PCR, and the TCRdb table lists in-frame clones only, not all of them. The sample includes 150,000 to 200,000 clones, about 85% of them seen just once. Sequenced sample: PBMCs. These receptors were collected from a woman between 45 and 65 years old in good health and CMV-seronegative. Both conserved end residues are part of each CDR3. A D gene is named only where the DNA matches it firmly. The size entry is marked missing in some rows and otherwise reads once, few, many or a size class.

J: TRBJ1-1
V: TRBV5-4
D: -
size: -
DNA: TGTGCCAGCAGCCCAAAAGGGGGGGGGAACACTGAAGCTTTCTTT
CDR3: CASSPKGGGNTEAFF

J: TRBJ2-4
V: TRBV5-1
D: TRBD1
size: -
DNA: TGCGCCAGCAGCTTGGTTACCGACAGGGGGCGAAACATTCAGTACTTC
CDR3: CASSLVTDRGRNIQYF

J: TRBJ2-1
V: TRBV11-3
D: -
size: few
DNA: TGTGCCAGCAGCCGAGGAACTCCTGGGTTCAATGAGCAGTTCTTC
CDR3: CASSRGTPGFNEQFF

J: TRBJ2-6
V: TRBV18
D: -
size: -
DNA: TGTGCCAGCTCGAAAGGGGGATCCGGGGCCAACGTCCTGACTTTC
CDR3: CASSKGGSGANVLTF

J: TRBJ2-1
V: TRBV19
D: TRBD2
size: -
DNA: TGTGCCAGTAGTATGTATAGCGGGAGGGTGCCCTCCTACAATGAGCAGTTCTTC
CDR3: CASSMYSGRVPSYNEQFF

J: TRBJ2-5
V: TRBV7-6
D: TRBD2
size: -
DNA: TGTGCCAGCAGCTTAATTAGCGGGGGCCAAGAGACCCAGTACTTC
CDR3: CASSLISGGQETQYF

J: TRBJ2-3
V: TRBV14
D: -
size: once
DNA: TGTGCCAGCAGCCAGGGACTCTTAATCACAGATACGCAGTATTTT
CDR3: CASSQGLLITDTQYF

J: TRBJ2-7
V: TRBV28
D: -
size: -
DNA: TGTGCCAGCAGTCCCTGGGTAGGGAGCTCCTACGAGCAGTACTTC
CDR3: CASSPWVGSSYEQYF

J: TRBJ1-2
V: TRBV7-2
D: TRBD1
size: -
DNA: TGTGCCAGCAGCGACAGGGGGGCGTTTGGCTACACCTTC
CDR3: CASSDRGAFGYTF

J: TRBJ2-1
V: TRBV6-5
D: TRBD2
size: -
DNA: TGTGCCACCCTCATGGGCGGGGGGGCCGCGGTCTTC
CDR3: CATLMGGGAAVF

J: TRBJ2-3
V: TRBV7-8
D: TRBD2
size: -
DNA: TGTGCCAGCAGCTCACTGGCCGGACTAGGGACTGATACGCAGTATTTT
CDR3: CASSSLAGLGTDTQYF

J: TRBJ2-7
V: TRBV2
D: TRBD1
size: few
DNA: TGTGCCAGCAGTAGGGACAGGGGGACTCTCGAGCAGTACTTC
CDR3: CASSRDRGTLEQYF

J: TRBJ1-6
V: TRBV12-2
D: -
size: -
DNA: TGTGCAAGTCGCTTAAACCCCGGGGTCAAAGACTCCTATAATTCACCCCTCCACTTT
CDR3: CASRLNPGVKDSYNSPLHF

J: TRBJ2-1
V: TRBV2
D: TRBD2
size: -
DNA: TGTGCCGGGGCTCTAGCGGGGGCCTACAATGAGCAGTTCTTC
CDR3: CAGALAGAYNEQFF

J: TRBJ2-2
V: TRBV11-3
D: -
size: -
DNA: TGTGCCAGCAGCTTTGGGGAGACCGGGGAGCTGTTTTTT
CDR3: CASSFGETGELFF

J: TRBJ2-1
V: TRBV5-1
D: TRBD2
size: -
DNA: TGCGCCAGCAGCTTGGTGGGACTGGCGGGGGGTAACAATGAGCAGTTCTTC
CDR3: CASSLVGLAGGNNEQFF

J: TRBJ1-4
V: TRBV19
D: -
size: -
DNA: TGTGCCAGCCACCAGACAGGAGGAAATGAAAAACTGTTTTTT
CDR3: CASHQTGGNEKLFF

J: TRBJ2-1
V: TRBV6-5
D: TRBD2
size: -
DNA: TGTGCCAGCAGCAGACTAGCGGGTTACAATGAGCAGTTCTTC
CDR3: CASSRLAGYNEQFF

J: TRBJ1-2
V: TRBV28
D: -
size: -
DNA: TGTGCCAGCAGTTTGGGAGGGGGACTCTATGGCTACACCTTC
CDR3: CASSLGGGLYGYTF

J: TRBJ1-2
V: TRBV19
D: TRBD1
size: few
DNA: TGTGCCAGTAGTTCCACAGGGGTGAGCTATGGCTACACCTTC
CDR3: CASSSTGVSYGYTF

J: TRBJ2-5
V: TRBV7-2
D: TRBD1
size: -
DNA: TGTGCCAGCAGCTTAGCGGGACAGTACCAAGAGACCCAGTACTTC
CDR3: CASSLAGQYQETQYF

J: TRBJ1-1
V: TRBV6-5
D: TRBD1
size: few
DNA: TGTGCCAGCAGTTCCCGGGGACAGTTCACTGAAGCTTTCTTT
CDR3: CASSSRGQFTEAFF

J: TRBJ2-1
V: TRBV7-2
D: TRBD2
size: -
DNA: TGTGCCAGCAGCTTACCCCCTAGCGGGAGCCCCTACAATGAGCAGTTCTTC
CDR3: CASSLPPSGSPYNEQFF

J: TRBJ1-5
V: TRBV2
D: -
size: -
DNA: TGTGCCAGCACCGGGGGGAATCAGCCCCAGCATTTT
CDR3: CASTGGNQPQHF

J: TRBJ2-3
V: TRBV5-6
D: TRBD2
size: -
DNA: TGTGCCAGCAGCCAGGGAGCGGGATATACGCAGTATTTT
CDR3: CASSQGAGYTQYF

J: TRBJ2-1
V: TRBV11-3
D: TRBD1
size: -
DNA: TGTGCCAGCAGCTCCACTGAGTACAGGGGGAGCAATGAGCAGTTCTTC
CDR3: CASSSTEYRGSNEQFF

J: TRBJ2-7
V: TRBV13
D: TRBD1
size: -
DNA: TGTGCCAGCAGCTCACGACAGGGCCAGGCGGAGCAGTACTTC
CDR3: CASSSRQGQAEQYF

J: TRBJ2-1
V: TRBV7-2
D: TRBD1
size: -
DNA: TGTGCCAGCAGCTTAGGACAGGGTTATCCAAAAAGATACAATGAGCAGTTCTTC
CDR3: CASSLGQGYPKRYNEQFF

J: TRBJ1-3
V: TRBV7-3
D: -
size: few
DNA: TGTGCCAGCAGCCTCAGGGAGGGCCTTGGCTCTGGAAACACCATATATTTT
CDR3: CASSLREGLGSGNTIYF

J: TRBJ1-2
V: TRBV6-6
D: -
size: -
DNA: TGTGCCAGCAGTTACTCGGCAACCCCGGGATATGGCTACACCTTC
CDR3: CASSYSATPGYGYTF

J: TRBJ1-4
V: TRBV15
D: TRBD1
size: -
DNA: TGTGCCACCAGCAGTGGGACAGGGCTTATTTGGGAAAAACTGTTTTTT
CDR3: CATSSGTGLIWEKLFF

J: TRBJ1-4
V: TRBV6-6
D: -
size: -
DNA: TGTGCCAGCAGTTTACAGGGTTCCGATGAAAAACTGTTTTTT
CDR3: CASSLQGSDEKLFF

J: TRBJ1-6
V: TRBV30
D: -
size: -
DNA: TGTGCCTGGAGTGTATCGGGAGGAGGTTCACCCCTCCACTTT
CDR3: CAWSVSGGGSPLHF

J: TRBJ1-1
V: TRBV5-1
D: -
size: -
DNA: TGCGCCAGCAGCCCCCCCCTCAGGGTAGGCATGAACACTGAAGCTTTCTTT
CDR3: CASSPPLRVGMNTEAFF

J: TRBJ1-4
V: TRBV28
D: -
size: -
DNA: TGTGCCAGCAGTCAGACAGCATATAATGAAAAACTGTTTTTT
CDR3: CASSQTAYNEKLFF

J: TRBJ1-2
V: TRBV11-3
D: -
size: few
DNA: TGTGCCAGCAGCCAGCAGGGTAGCAGTGGCTACACCTTC
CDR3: CASSQQGSSGYTF

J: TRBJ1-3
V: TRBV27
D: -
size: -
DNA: TGTGCCAGCAGTTTGTTGAGTGGAAACACCATATATTTT
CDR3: CASSLLSGNTIYF

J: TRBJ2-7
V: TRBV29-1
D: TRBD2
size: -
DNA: TGCAGCGCCCAGGACCGGGGGGGATACGAGCAGTACTTC
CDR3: CSAQDRGGYEQYF

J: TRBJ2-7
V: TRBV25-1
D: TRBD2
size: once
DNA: TGTGCCAGCAGTGAACTCAGTGGGGTAGCGGGGGAGCAGTACTTC
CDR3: CASSELSGVAGEQYF

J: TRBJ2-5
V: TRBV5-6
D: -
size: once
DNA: TGTGCCAGCAGCAACACAGGGGGCATGACGGGAGGGAGACGAGAGACCCAGTACTTC
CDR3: CASSNTGGMTGGRRETQYF

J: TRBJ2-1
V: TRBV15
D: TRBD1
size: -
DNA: TGTGCCACCAGCAGATACAGGGGTTCTCGGTATGAGCAGTTCTTC
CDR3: CATSRYRGSRYEQFF

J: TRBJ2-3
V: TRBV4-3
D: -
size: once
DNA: TGCGCCAGCAGCCAAGATCATACGTTACAGCAGCAGGATACGCAGTATTTT
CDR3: CASSQDHTLQQQDTQYF

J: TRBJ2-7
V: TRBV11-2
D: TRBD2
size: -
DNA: TGTGCCAGCAGCCTTAGCGGGGGCCCCTACGAGCAGTACTTC
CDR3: CASSLSGGPYEQYF

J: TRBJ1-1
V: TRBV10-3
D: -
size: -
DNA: TGTGCCATCAGTGACGGGATGAACACTGAAGCTTTCTTT
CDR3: CAISDGMNTEAFF

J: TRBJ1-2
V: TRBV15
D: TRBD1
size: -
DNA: TGTGCCACCAGCGGTCAAGGACAGGACTATGGCTACACCTTC
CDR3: CATSGQGQDYGYTF

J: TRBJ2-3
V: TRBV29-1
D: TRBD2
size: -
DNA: TGCAGCGTGTCGGGACTAGCGGTTACTAGCACAGATACGCAGTATTTT
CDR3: CSVSGLAVTSTDTQYF

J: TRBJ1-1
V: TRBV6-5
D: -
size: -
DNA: TGTGCCAGCAGTTACATGGCAGGCACTGAAGCTTTCTTT
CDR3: CASSYMAGTEAFF

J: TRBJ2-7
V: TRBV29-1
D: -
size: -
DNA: TGCAGCGTGGGGGACTCATTAGACGAGCAGTACTTC
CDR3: CSVGDSLDEQYF

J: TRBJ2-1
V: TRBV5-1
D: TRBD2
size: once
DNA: TGCGCCAGCAGCTCCTTAGCGGGGGGAGGTAATGAGCAGTTCTTC
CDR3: CASSSLAGGGNEQFF